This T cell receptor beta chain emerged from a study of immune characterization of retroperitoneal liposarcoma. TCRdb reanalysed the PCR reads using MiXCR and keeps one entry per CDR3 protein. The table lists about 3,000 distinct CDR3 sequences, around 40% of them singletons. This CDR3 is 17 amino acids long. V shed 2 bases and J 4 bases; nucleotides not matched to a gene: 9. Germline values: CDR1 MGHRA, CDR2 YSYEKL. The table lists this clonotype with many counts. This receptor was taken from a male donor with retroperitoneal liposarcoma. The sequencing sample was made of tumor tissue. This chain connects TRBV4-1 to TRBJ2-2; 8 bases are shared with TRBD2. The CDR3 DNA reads TGCGCCAGCAGCCAAAGGTCTGGACTAGCAGGCACCGGGGAGCTGTTTTTT. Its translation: CASSQRSGLAGTGELFF.